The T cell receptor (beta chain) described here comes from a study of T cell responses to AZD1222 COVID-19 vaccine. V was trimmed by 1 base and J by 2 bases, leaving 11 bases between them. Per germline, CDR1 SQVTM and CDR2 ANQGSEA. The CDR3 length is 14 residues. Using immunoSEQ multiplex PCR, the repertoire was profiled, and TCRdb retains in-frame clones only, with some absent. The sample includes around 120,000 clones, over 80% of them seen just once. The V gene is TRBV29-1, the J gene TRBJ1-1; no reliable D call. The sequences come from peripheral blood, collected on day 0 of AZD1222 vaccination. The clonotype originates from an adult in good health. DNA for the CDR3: TGCAGCGTTGAAGGGACGCTGGGAAACACTGAAGCTTTCTTT. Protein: CSVEGTLGNTEAFF.